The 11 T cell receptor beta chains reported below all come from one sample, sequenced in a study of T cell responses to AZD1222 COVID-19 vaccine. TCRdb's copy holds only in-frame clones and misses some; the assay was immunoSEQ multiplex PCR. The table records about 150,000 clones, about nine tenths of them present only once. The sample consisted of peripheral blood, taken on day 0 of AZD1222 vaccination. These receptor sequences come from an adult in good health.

The DNA of the CDR3 is TGTGCCAGCAGTTTGGTGCGGGAGAGAACAGATACGCAGTATTTT. This gives the protein CASSLVRERTDTQYF. The V gene is TRBV27, the J gene TRBJ2-3; 7 bases map to TRBD2. The CDR3 contains 15 residues. The germline V gene encodes CDR1 MNHEY and CDR2 SMNVEV (reference sequence). J lost 3 bases, V lost 3 bases, and 6 bases had no gene match.

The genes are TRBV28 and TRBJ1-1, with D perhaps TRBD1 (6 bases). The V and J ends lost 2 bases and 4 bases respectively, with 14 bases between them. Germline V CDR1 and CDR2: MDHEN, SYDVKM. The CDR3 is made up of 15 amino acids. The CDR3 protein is CASSLEYREITEAFF. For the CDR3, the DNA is TGTGCCAGCAGTTTAGAGTACAGGGAAATCACTGAAGCTTTCTTT.

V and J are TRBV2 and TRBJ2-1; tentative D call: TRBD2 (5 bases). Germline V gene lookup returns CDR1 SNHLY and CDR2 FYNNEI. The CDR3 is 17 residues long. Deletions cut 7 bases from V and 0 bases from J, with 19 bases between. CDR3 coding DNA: TGTGCCAGCACCGCGGGTGGCGGAAGCGGCTCCTACAATGAGCAGTTCTTC. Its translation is CASTAGGGSGSYNEQFF.

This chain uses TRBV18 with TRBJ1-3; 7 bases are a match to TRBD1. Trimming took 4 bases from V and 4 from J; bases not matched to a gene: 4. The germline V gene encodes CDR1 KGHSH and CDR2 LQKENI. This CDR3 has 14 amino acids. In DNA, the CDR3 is TGTGCCAGCTCACTTGGGACAGTAGGAAACACCATATATTTT. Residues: CASSLGTVGNTIYF.

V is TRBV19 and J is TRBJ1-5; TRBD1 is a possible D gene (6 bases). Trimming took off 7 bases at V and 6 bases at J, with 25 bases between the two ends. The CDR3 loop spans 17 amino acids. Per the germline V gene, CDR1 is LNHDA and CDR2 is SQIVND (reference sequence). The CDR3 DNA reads TGTGCCAGTACTAATGTGGGGGCTGGCGTTGATAGTCAGCCCCAGCATTTT. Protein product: CASTNVGAGVDSQPQHF.

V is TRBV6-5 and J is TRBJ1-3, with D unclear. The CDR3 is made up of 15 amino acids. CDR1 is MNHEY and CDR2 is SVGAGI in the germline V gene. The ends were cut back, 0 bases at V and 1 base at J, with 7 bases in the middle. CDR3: CASSYSSWSGNTIYF. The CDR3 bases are TGTGCCAGCAGTTACTCCTCGTGGTCTGGAAACACCATATATTTT.

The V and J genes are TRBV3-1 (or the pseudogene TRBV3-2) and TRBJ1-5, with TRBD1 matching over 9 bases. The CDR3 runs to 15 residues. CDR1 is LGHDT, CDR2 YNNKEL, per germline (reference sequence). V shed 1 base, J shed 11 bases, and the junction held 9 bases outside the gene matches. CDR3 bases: TGTGCCAGCAGCCAAGCCGGGACAGGGTTTCCGGCCCAGCATTTT. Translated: CASSQAGTGFPAQHF.

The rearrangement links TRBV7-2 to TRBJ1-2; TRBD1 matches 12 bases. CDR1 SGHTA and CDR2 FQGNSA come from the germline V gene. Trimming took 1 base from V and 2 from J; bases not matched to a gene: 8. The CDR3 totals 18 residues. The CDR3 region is CASSLGPGQGAPNYGYTF. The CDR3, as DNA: TGTGCCAGCAGCTTAGGCCCGGGACAGGGGGCACCAAACTATGGCTACACCTTC.

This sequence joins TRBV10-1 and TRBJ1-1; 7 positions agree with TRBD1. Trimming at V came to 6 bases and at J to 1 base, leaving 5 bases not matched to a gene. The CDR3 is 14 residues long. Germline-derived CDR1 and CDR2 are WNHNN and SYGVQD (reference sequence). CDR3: CASRDQGENTEAFF. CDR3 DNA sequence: TGCGCCAGCAGGGACCAGGGGGAGAACACTGAAGCTTTCTTT.

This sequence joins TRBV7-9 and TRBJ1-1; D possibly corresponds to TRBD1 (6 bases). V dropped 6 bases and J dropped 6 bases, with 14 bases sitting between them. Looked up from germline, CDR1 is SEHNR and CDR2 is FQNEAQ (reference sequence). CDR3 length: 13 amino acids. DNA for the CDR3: TGTGCCAGCAGATCATCAGGGGAGGCTGAAGCTTTCTTT. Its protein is CASRSSGEAEAFF.

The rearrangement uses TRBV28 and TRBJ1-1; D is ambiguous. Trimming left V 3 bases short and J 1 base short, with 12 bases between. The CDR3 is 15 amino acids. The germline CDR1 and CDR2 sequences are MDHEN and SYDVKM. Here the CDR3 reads CASSLGGRGNTEAFF. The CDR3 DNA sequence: TGTGCCAGCAGTTTGGGCGGACGGGGGAACACTGAAGCTTTCTTT.